These T cell receptor beta chains were read from a single sample in a study of response to subunit inactivated influenza vaccine. TCRdb processed the RT-PCR reads anew with MiXCR; each CDR3 protein has one entry. The profile covers approximately 700,000 distinct CDR3 sequences, with 15% to 17% appearing a single time and around 10% taken by the ten largest. The starting material was PBMCs from blood, obtained about 13 days after vaccination. All receptors derive from a man aged 45-65 years who received an inactivated influenza vaccine. CDR3s include the opening cysteine and the closing phenylalanine or tryptophan. The D gene is left open where the match is weak. Clone size is not always given. Where it is, it says once, few, many or a class for expanded clones.

clone_size: few
j_call: TRBJ2-7
v_call: TRBV20-1
d_call: .
cdr3_aa: CSVQGPGEQYF

clone_size: .
j_call: TRBJ2-2
v_call: TRBV12-3/TRBV12-4
d_call: TRBD2
cdr3_aa: CASSFPPAGYGTGELFF

clone_size: many
j_call: TRBJ2-3
v_call: TRBV4-3
d_call: .
cdr3_aa: CASSQDGGTRGSDTQYF

clone_size: once
j_call: TRBJ2-7
v_call: TRBV4-1
d_call: TRBD2
cdr3_aa: CASSQGFGSGGASDEQYF

clone_size: few
j_call: TRBJ1-3
v_call: TRBV9
d_call: .
cdr3_aa: CASSDSTVPGNTIYF

clone_size: .
j_call: TRBJ2-2
v_call: TRBV4-2
d_call: .
cdr3_aa: CASSQVVPGTRNTGELFF

clone_size: .
j_call: TRBJ2-3
v_call: TRBV5-1
d_call: .
cdr3_aa: CASSLSSIGGADTQYF

clone_size: .
j_call: TRBJ2-3
v_call: TRBV19
d_call: TRBD2
cdr3_aa: CASSRTSGALTDTQYF

clone_size: few
j_call: TRBJ1-5
v_call: TRBV6-2/TRBV6-3
d_call: .
cdr3_aa: CASSAGQPQHF

clone_size: .
j_call: TRBJ2-7
v_call: TRBV5-1
d_call: .
cdr3_aa: CASSPTGTRNYEQYF

clone_size: many
j_call: TRBJ2-3
v_call: TRBV20-1
d_call: .
cdr3_aa: CSATDQPGAVRSDTQYF

clone_size: .
j_call: TRBJ1-5
v_call: TRBV30
d_call: .
cdr3_aa: CAWSRNRNNQPQHF

clone_size: .
j_call: TRBJ1-1
v_call: TRBV4-3
d_call: .
cdr3_aa: CASSQDLQVVLAEAFF

clone_size: few
j_call: TRBJ2-7
v_call: TRBV7-9
d_call: .
cdr3_aa: CASSLPTVFSYEQYF

clone_size: few
j_call: TRBJ1-6
v_call: TRBV19
d_call: .
cdr3_aa: CASSPPGGTNSPLHF

clone_size: few
j_call: TRBJ1-6
v_call: TRBV7-5
d_call: .
cdr3_aa: CISVPEAPGGPRGSPLHF

clone_size: .
j_call: TRBJ1-4
v_call: TRBV30
d_call: .
cdr3_aa: CAWSPSDEKLFF

clone_size: few
j_call: TRBJ2-7
v_call: TRBV29-1
d_call: TRBD1
cdr3_aa: CSVDFGQGSEQYF

clone_size: many
j_call: TRBJ1-6
v_call: TRBV10-2
d_call: TRBD1
cdr3_aa: CASSEGQGYSPLHF

clone_size: .
j_call: TRBJ2-3
v_call: TRBV7-6
d_call: .
cdr3_aa: CASSLRHLAFGTDTQYF

clone_size: .
j_call: TRBJ2-1
v_call: TRBV11-1
d_call: TRBD2
cdr3_aa: CASSAQGGTSGGAYTEQFF

clone_size: .
j_call: TRBJ2-1
v_call: TRBV6-1
d_call: TRBD2
cdr3_aa: CASSELAGVNEQFF

clone_size: .
j_call: TRBJ2-5
v_call: TRBV4-1
d_call: .
cdr3_aa: CASSQVVQETQYF

clone_size: many
j_call: TRBJ2-7
v_call: TRBV12-3/TRBV12-4
d_call: .
cdr3_aa: CASSPRQSYEQYF

clone_size: few
j_call: TRBJ2-1
v_call: TRBV2
d_call: .
cdr3_aa: CASSEAILTYNEQFF

clone_size: few
j_call: TRBJ2-3
v_call: TRBV27
d_call: TRBD2
cdr3_aa: CASLGASGSPDTQYF

clone_size: few
j_call: TRBJ2-2
v_call: TRBV6-2/TRBV6-3
d_call: .
cdr3_aa: CASSYGLSRLNTGELFF

clone_size: .
j_call: TRBJ2-1
v_call: TRBV10-3
d_call: .
cdr3_aa: CAVQEGSYNEQFF

clone_size: .
j_call: TRBJ2-1
v_call: TRBV4-3
d_call: .
cdr3_aa: CASSEGGDSLYNEQFF

clone_size: .
j_call: TRBJ2-5
v_call: TRBV20-1
d_call: .
cdr3_aa: CSARKPGQETQYF

clone_size: .
j_call: TRBJ2-1
v_call: TRBV20-1
d_call: .
cdr3_aa: CSARAPPRYNEQFF

clone_size: .
j_call: TRBJ2-3
v_call: TRBV6-6
d_call: TRBD2
cdr3_aa: CASSGGEADTQYF

clone_size: .
j_call: TRBJ1-2
v_call: TRBV20-1
d_call: .
cdr3_aa: CSARGRASTEGYTF

clone_size: .
j_call: TRBJ2-1
v_call: TRBV5-6
d_call: .
cdr3_aa: CASSLSQFGPSSSYNEQFF

clone_size: .
j_call: TRBJ1-6
v_call: TRBV5-1
d_call: .
cdr3_aa: CASSLGTGRKNSPLHF